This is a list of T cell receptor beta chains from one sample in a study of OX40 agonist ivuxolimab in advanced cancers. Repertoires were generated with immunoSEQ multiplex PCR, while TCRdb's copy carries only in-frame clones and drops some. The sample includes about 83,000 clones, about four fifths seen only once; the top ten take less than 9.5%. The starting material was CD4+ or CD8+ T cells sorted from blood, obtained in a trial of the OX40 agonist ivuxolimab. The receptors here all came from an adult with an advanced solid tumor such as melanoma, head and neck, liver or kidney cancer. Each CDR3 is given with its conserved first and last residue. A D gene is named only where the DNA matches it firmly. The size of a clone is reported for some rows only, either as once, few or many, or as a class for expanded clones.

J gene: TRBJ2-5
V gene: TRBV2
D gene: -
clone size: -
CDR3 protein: CASSRGETQYF
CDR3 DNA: TGTGCCAGCAGCCGAGGGGAGACCCAGTACTTC

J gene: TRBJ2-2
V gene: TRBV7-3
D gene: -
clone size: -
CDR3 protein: CASSLSSMNTGELFF
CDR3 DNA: TGTGCCAGCAGCTTAAGTTCCATGAACACCGGGGAGCTGTTTTTT

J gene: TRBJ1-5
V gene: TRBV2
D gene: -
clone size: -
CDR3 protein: CASRYRANSNQPQHF
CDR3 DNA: TGTGCCAGCAGGTACAGGGCAAATAGCAATCAGCCCCAGCATTTT

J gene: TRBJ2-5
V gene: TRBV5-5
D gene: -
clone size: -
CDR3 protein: CASSLAGRGETQYF
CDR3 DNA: TGTGCCAGCAGCTTGGCGGGCAGGGGTGAGACCCAGTACTTC

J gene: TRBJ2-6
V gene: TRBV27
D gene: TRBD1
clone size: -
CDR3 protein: CASSRTGGRVGANVLTF
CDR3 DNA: TGTGCCAGCAGTAGGACAGGGGGCCGGGTGGGGGCCAACGTCCTGACTTTC

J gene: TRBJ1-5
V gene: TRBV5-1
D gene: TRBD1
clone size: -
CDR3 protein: CASSPTGGRKSQHF
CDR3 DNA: TGCGCCAGCAGCCCGACAGGGGGGAGGAAGTCCCAGCATTTT

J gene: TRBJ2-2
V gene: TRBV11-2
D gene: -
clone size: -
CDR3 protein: CASSPRLAGRITGELFF
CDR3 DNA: TGTGCCAGCAGCCCTAGGTTGGCAGGGAGGATCACCGGGGAGCTGTTTTTT

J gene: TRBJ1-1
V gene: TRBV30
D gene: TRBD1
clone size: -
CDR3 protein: CAWLLVGQGKITEAFF
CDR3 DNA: TGTGCCTGGCTTCTCGTAGGACAGGGGAAGATCACTGAAGCTTTCTTT

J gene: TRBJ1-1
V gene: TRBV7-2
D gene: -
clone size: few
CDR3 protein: CASSLTRTEAFF
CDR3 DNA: TGTGCCAGCAGCCTGACAAGAACTGAAGCTTTCTTT

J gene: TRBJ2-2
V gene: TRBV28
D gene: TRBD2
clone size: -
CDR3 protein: CASSPIPAGGPRDTGELFF
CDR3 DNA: TGTGCCAGCAGCCCTATTCCAGCGGGGGGGCCGCGAGACACCGGGGAGCTGTTTTTT

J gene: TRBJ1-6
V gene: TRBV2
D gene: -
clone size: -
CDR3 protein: CASSEAPTAITPLHF
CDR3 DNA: TGTGCCAGCAGTGAAGCCCCGACAGCCATTACACCCCTCCACTTT

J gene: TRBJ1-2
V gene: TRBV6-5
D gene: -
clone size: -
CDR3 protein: CASRPGVNYGYTF
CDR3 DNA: TGTGCCAGCAGACCCGGGGTAAACTATGGCTACACCTTC

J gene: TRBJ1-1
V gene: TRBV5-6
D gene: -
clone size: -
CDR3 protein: CASSLETVRGAFF
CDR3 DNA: TGTGCCAGCAGCTTGGAAACCGTTAGGGGAGCTTTCTTT

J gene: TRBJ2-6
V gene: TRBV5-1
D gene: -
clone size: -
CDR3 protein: CASSLGGDSSTGANVLTF
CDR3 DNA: TGCGCCAGCAGCTTGGGTGGAGACAGTTCGACTGGGGCCAACGTCCTGACTTTC

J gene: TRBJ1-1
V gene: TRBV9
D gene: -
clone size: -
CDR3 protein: CASSVFGDLNTEAFF
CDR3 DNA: TGTGCCAGCAGCGTATTTGGGGATCTGAACACTGAAGCTTTCTTT

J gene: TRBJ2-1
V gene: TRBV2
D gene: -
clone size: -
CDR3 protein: CASSGGGNYNEQFF
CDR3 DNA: TGTGCCAGCAGTGGTGGCGGGAATTACAATGAGCAGTTCTTC

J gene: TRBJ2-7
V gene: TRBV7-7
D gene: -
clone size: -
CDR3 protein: CASSRTRDPYEQYF
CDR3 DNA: TGTGCCAGCAGCAGAACCCGAGATCCCTACGAGCAGTACTTC

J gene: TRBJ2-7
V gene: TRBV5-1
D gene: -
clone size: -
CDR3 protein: CASSLDITLYEQYF
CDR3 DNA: TGCGCCAGCAGCCTGGACATAACCTTATACGAGCAGTACTTC

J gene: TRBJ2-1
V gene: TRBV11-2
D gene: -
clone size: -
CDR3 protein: CASSFRGDNEQFF
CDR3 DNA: TGTGCCAGCAGCTTTAGGGGGGACAATGAGCAGTTCTTC

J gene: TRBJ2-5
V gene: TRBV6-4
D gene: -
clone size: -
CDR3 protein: CASSRTPAETQYF
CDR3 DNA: TGTGCCAGCAGTAGGACGCCCGCGGAGACCCAGTACTTC

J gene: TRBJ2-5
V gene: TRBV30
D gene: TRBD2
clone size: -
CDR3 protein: CAWSAEAGGSQETQYF
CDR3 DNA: TGTGCCTGGAGTGCAGAAGCGGGGGGGTCCCAAGAGACCCAGTACTTC

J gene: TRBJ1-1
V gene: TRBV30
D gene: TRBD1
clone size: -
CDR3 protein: CAWSPELDRAGTEAFF
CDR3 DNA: TGTGCCTGGAGTCCAGAACTGGACAGGGCGGGCACTGAAGCTTTCTTT

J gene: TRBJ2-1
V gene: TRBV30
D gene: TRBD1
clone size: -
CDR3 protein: CAWSEGQGSYNEQFF
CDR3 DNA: TGTGCCTGGAGTGAGGGACAGGGATCCTACAATGAGCAGTTCTTC

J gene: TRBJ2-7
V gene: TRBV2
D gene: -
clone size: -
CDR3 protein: CASIDGGSGFSYEQYF
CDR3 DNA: TGTGCCAGCATTGATGGCGGTAGCGGATTCTCCTACGAGCAGTACTTC

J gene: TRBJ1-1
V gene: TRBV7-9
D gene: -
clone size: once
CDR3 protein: CASSLDQENTEAFF
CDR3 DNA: TGTGCCAGCAGCTTAGATCAGGAAAACACTGAAGCTTTCTTT

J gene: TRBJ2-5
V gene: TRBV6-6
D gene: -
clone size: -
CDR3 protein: CASSPTRGETQYF
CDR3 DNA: TGTGCCAGCAGCCCTACTAGGGGAGAGACCCAGTACTTC

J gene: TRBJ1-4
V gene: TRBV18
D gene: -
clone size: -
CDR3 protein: CASSTNNEKLFF
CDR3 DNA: TGTGCCAGCTCAACAAATAATGAAAAACTGTTTTTT

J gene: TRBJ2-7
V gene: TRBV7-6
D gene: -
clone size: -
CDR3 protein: CASSLEQGGQSYEQYF
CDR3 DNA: TGTGCCAGCAGCTTAGAACAGGGAGGGCAGTCCTACGAGCAGTACTTC

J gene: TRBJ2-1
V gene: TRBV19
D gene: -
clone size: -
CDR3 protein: CASSRGLSAGSYNEQFF
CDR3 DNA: TGTGCCAGTAGTAGGGGCCTCTCTGCAGGCTCCTACAATGAGCAGTTCTTC

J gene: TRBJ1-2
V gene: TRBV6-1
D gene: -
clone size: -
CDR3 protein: CASSERSTENYGYTF
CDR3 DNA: TGTGCCAGCAGTGAAAGGAGTACAGAGAACTATGGCTACACCTTC

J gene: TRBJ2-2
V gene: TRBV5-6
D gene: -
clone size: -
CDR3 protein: CASSGGPGELFF
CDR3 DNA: TGTGCCAGTTCCGGCGGACCCGGGGAGCTGTTTTTT

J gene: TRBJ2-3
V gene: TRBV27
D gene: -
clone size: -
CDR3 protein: CASSLSNHKQYF
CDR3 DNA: TGTGCCAGCAGTTTAAGTAACCATAAGCAGTATTTT

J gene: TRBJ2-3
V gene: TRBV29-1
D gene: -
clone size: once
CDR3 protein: CSVDPSTDTQYF
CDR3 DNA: TGCAGCGTTGACCCCAGCACAGATACGCAGTATTTT

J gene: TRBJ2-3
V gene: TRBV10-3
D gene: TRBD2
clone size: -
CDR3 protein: CAISESGTSGSTDTQYF
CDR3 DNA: TGTGCCATCAGTGAGTCCGGGACTAGCGGGAGCACAGATACGCAGTATTTT

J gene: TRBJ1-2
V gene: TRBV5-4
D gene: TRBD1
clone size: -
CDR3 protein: CASSLGQGTNPSYGYTF
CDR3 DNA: TGTGCCAGCAGCCTTGGACAGGGGACAAACCCGTCCTATGGCTACACCTTC

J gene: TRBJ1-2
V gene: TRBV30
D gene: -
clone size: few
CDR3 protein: CAWSGRNKVTF
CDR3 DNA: TGTGCCTGGAGTGGCAGAAACAAGGTCACCTTC

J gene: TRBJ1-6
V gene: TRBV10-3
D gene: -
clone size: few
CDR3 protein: CAISDSYNSPLHF
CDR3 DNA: TGTGCCATCAGTGACAGTTATAATTCACCCCTCCACTTT

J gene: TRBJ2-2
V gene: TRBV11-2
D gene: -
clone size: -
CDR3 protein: CASSLGPGNTGELFF
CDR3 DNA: TGTGCCAGCAGCTTAGGTCCCGGGAACACCGGGGAGCTGTTTTTT

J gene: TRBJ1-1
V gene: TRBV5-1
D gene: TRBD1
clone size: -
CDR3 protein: CASSLEGAVTEAFF
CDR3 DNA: TGCGCCAGCAGCTTGGAGGGGGCGGTGACTGAAGCTTTCTTT

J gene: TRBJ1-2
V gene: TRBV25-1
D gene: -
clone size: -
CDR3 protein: CASSEVFAGNGYTF
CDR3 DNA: TGTGCCAGCAGTGAAGTCTTTGCGGGGAACGGCTACACCTTC

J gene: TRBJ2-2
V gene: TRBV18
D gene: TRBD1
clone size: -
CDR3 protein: CASSLGQGVPGELFF
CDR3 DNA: TGTGCCAGCTCACTCGGACAGGGGGTTCCCGGGGAGCTGTTTTTT

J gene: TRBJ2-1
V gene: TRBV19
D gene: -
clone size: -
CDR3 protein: CASSIDSPMNSYNEQFF
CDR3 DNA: TGTGCCAGTAGTATTGACAGTCCTATGAACTCCTACAATGAGCAGTTCTTC

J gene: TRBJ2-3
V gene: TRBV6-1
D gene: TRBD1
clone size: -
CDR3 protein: CASSEGFFGAGGWDTQYF
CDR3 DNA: TGTGCCAGCAGTGAAGGCTTTTTCGGGGCAGGGGGCTGGGATACGCAGTATTTT

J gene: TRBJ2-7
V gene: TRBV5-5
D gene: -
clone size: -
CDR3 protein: CASSLGWYEQYF
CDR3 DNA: TGTGCCAGCAGCTTGGGCTGGTACGAGCAGTACTTC

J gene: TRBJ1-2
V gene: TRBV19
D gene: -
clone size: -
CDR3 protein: CASTALHVSNYGYTF
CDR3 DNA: TGTGCCAGTACCGCCCTCCACGTTTCTAACTATGGCTACACCTTC

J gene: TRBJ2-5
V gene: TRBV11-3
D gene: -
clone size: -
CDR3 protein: CASSPPTQGWWKTQYF
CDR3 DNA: TGTGCCAGCAGCCCCCCGACGCAGGGGTGGTGGAAGACCCAGTACTTC

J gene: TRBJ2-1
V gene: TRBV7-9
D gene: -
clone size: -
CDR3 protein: CASSLDGRPYNEQFF
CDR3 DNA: TGTGCCAGCAGCTTAGATGGCAGACCTTACAATGAGCAGTTCTTC

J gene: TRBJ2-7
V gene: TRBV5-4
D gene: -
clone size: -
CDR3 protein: CASSRQSLEQYF
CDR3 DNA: TGTGCCAGCAGCCGACAAAGTCTAGAGCAGTACTTC